The next 20 T cell receptor beta chains were all read from a single sample in a study of T cells in Graves' hyperthyroidism and ophthalmopathy. The investigators amplified TCR beta CDR3 regions from RNA transcripts. A set of HTBI primers served as the primers for a first-round RT-PCR of the TCR CDR3. TCRdb processed the multiplex PCR reads anew with MiXCR; each CDR3 protein has one entry. The sample holds approximately 400,000 distinct CDR3 sequences, about 14% seen once. The specimen was blood. The receptors were sampled from a woman aged 55-69 years with Graves' hyperthyroidism.

As concerns this clonotype: One junction end disagrees with the germline gene, perhaps due to a read error. Here the CDR3 reads CVSSYGGSQQYF. The CDR3 coding sequence is TGTGTCAGCAGTTACGGGGGTTCACAGCAGTACTTC. The chain combines TRBV6-2 or TRBV6-3 with TRBJ2-7; tentative D call: TRBD2 (6 bases). This CDR3 has 12 residues. The germline CDR1 and CDR2 sequences are MNHEY and SVGEGT.

This clonotype appeared many times. The chain combines TRBV20-1 with TRBJ2-5; TRBD1 matches at 11 bases. This CDR3 contains 16 residues. The germline gives CDR1 DFQATT, CDR2 SNEGSKA (reference sequence). Trimming at V came to 5 bases and at J to 1 base, leaving 9 bases not matched to a gene. The CDR3 DNA is TGCAGTGCTTCGGGACAGGGGGACCCGGGCCAAGAGACCCAGTACTTC. Translated, it gives CSASGQGDPGQETQYF.

This clonotype was observed at least ten times. This chain connects TRBV12-5 to TRBJ1-5; no definite D call. V was trimmed by 7 bases and J by 5 bases, leaving 15 bases between them. Germline V lookup: CDR1 LGHNT, CDR2 FRNRAP. The CDR3 runs to 14 residues. The CDR3 DNA follows: TGTGCTAGTGCCCCGCCGCGCTATCATCAGCCCCAGCATTTT. This gives the protein CASAPPRYHQPQHF.

The V call is TRBV6-2 or TRBV6-3, the J call TRBJ1-4; D is possibly TRBD1 (5 bases). Germline CDR1 reads MNHEY; CDR2 reads SVGEGT. Trimming stripped 5 bases from V and 3 bases from J, with 10 bases between. CDR3 size: 14 residues. The CDR3 region is CASSKGTPNEKLFF. CDR3 in DNA: TGTGCCAGCAGTAAGGGGACTCCTAATGAAAAACTGTTTTTT.

This clonotype was picked up many times. The chain has TRBV7-3 and TRBJ2-7; tentatively, D is TRBD1 (5 bases). V was trimmed by 3 bases and J by 0 bases, leaving 9 bases between them. The CDR3 consists of 14 residues. In germline, CDR1 is SGHTA, CDR2 FQGTGA. CDR3 in DNA: TGTGCCAGCAGCTTGGGGCGGACCTCCTACGAGCAGTACTTC. Its protein product is CASSLGRTSYEQYF. Looking up the rest from reference TRBV7-3 and TRBJ2-7 gives the full variable domain: GAGVSQTPSNKVTEKGKYVELRCDPISGHTALYWYRQSLGQGPEFLIYFQGTGAADDSGLPNDRFFAVRPEGSVSTLKIQRTERGDSAVYLCASSLGRTSYEQYFGPGTRLTVT.

This clonotype has a count of ten or more. The gene calls are TRBV11-1 and TRBJ1-2, with 11 bases that match TRBD1. Germline V gene sequence: CDR1 SGHAT, CDR2 FQDESV (reference sequence). The J segment lost 5 bases and the V segment lost 6 bases, leaving 8 bases of the junction unmatched. The CDR3 length is 15 residues. The CDR3 is CASSRAGQGAYGYTF. Here the CDR3 DNA reads TGTGCCAGCAGTCGTGCTGGACAGGGGGCTTATGGCTACACCTTC.

This clonotype was counted ten times or more. This chain joins TRBV27 and TRBJ2-2, with D perhaps matching TRBD1 (6 bases). Per the germline V gene, CDR1 is MNHEY and CDR2 is SMNVEV (reference sequence). This CDR3 region has 15 residues. The ends were cut back, 3 bases at V and 0 bases at J, with 8 bases in the middle. CDR3 region: CASSFKGANTGELFF. The CDR3 DNA sequence: TGTGCCAGCAGTTTCAAGGGGGCGAACACCGGGGAGCTGTTTTTT.

This clonotype has ten or more counts. One end of the junction varies from germline; a read error may be responsible. CDR3: CASSLIGSSEQYF. In DNA form, the CDR3 reads TGTGCCAGCAGCTTAATAGGGTCCTCCGAGCAGTACTTC. This chain joins TRBV7-2 and TRBJ2-7; the D is unclear. Germline lookup yields CDR1 SGHTA and CDR2 FQGNSA. The CDR3 contains 13 residues. Variable domain in full (rest from reference TRBV7-2 and TRBJ2-7): GAGVSQSPSNKVTEKGKDVELRCDPISGHTALYWYRQSLGQGLEFLIYFQGNSAPDKSGLPSDRFSAERTGGSVSTLTIQRTQQEDSAVYLCASSLIGSSEQYFGPGTRLTVT.

This clonotype occurred many times. J is TRBJ2-7 and V is TRBV27; D is unresolved. Germline CDR1 and CDR2: MNHEY and SMNVEV (reference sequence). With 5 bases removed from V and 3 bases from J, the gap between germline ends came to 8 bases. The CDR3 totals 12 residues. CDR3 coding DNA: TGTGCCAGCAGTCGGTGGGGCTACGAGCAGTACTTC. This codes for CASSRWGYEQYF.

The sample holds many counts of this clonotype. The chain carries TRBV13 and TRBJ2-1; 7 bases line up with TRBD2. V lost 4 bases and J lost 8; bases outside the gene matches: 11. The CDR3 sequence is 15 residues long. The germline V gene encodes CDR1 PRHDT and CDR2 FYEKMQ (reference sequence). The CDR3 protein is CASSSHRAGEHEQFF. The CDR3 bases are TGTGCCAGCAGCTCCCATAGGGCGGGAGAACATGAGCAGTTCTTC.

In its sample, this clonotype was seen many times. The chain is built from TRBV12-3 or TRBV12-4 and TRBJ2-3, with TRBD1 matching over 11 bases. V dropped 5 bases and J dropped 3; count of bases not matched to a gene: 7. The CDR3 is 16 amino acids. CDR3 coding DNA: TGTGCCAGCAGTCCTAGGACAGGGGGCAGGACAGATACGCAGTATTTT. Amino acid sequence: CASSPRTGGRTDTQYF.

This clonotype was found a few times. A single base separates this from a much larger clone, so it may be a read error. This sequence joins TRBV9 and TRBJ1-1; the match to TRBD1 covers 9 bases. The length of the CDR3 is 15 residues. CDR1 and CDR2 (germline): SGDLS, YYNGEE. The CDR3 sequence is CASRATGGAYTETFF. DNA of the CDR3: TGTGCCAGCAGGGCGACAGGGGGTGCGTACACTGAAACTTTCTTT.

Many counts were recorded for this clonotype. The CDR3 region is CATSEWTDTGELFF. The CDR3 DNA sequence: TGTGCCACCAGTGAGTGGACGGACACCGGGGAGCTGTTTTTT. V usage is TRBV24-1 and J usage is TRBJ2-2; D uncertain. The V gene's germline CDR1 is KGHDR and CDR2 SFDVKD. Trimming left V 4 bases short and J 3 bases short, with 8 bases between. The CDR3 contains 14 residues.

This clonotype was observed many times. The chain recombines TRBV12-3 or TRBV12-4 with TRBJ2-7; 7 bases map to TRBD2. V lost 3 bases and J lost 6; bases outside the gene matches: 11. The CDR3 loop spans 15 amino acids. CDR3 protein: CASSLTSGTPREQYF. The CDR3 nucleotides are TGTGCCAGCAGTTTGACGAGCGGGACCCCCCGCGAGCAGTACTTC.

In its sample, this clonotype was seen many times. This rearrangement joins TRBV20-1 to TRBJ1-5; D unresolved. The CDR3 contains 14 residues. The germline V gene has CDR1 DFQATT and CDR2 SNEGSKA (reference sequence). Trimming pared 0 bases from V and 2 bases from J, leaving 8 bases between. The CDR3, as DNA: TGCAGTGCTAGAGAGGGTGATGGCAATCAGCCCCAGCATTTT. The encoded protein is CSAREGDGNQPQHF.

This clonotype appeared a few times. The chain combines TRBV13 with TRBJ2-1; D may match TRBD1 or TRBD2 (9 bases each). The V gene lost 4 bases and the J gene lost 9 bases, with 40 bases spanning the gap. Germline assignment: CDR1 PRHDT and CDR2 FYEKMQ (reference sequence). This CDR3 spans 22 amino acids. CDR3 nucleotides: TGTGCCAGCAGCTCCGGGACAGGGATCCGGCTAGGGGCGGGAGGGTCGCTGTTTGAGCAGTTCTTC. The encoded protein is CASSSGTGIRLGAGGSLFEQFF.

For this clonotype: This sequence may be a read error, since a much larger clone differs from it by one base. The V and J genes are TRBV18 and TRBJ1-3, with D maybe TRBD1 (5 bases). The germline V gene encodes CDR1 KGHSH and CDR2 LQKENI. The CDR3 sequence is 13 residues long. In DNA, the CDR3 is TGTGTCAGCTCTCACGGACGGGGGAACACCATATATTTT. This translates into CVSSHGRGNTIYF.

This chain links TRBV5-6 with TRBJ1-2; D is undetermined. The CDR3 is made up of 11 amino acids. V lost 0 bases to trimming and J lost 7 bases, with 4 bases between them. From germline, CDR1 is SGHDT and CDR2 YYEEEE. CDR3 protein: CASSLESGYTF. In DNA, the CDR3 is TGTGCCAGCAGCTTGGAGAGTGGCTACACCTTC.

This clonotype was recorded many times. V gene TRBV10-3 combines with J gene TRBJ2-7; TRBD2 agrees at 8 bases. The CDR3 totals 14 residues. V lost 4 bases, J lost 2 bases, and 4 bases stayed unmatched. Germline CDR1 reads ENHRY; CDR2 reads SYGVKD. The CDR3 DNA follows: TGTGCCATCAGTGGTCTAGCGGGTCCCTACGAGCAGTACTTC. It encodes CAISGLAGPYEQYF.

CDR3 amino acids: CASSPPSGRYTDTQYF. CDR3 nucleotide sequence: TGTGCCAGCTCACCACCCAGCGGGAGATACACAGATACGCAGTATTTT. The chain combines TRBV18 with TRBJ2-3, with 8 nucleotides matching TRBD2. Looked up from germline, CDR1 is KGHSH and CDR2 is LQKENI. Trimming cost V 0 bases and J 2 bases; bases outside gene matches: 4. The CDR3 consists of 16 residues.